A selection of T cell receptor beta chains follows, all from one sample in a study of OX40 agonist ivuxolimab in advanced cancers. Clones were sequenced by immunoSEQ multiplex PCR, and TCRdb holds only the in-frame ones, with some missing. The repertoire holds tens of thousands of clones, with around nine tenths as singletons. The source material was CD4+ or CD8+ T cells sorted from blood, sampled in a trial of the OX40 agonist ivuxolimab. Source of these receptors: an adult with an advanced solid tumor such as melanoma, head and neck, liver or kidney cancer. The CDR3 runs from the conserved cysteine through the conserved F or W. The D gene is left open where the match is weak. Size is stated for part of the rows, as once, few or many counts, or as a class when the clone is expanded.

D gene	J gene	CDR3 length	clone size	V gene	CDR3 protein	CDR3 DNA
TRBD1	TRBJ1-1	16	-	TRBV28	CASSSPGQPLNTEAFF	TGTGCCAGCAGTTCTCCGGGACAGCCTTTGAACACTGAAGCTTTCTTT
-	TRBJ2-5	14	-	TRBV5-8	CASSLLGTGETQYF	TGTGCCAGCAGCTTGCTGGGAACAGGGGAGACCCAGTACTTC
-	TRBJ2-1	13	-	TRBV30	CAWNGGSYNEQFF	TGTGCCTGGAATGGGGGCTCCTACAATGAGCAGTTCTTC
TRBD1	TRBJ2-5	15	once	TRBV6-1	CASTTGQGPQETQYF	TGTGCCAGCACCACAGGACAGGGACCACAAGAGACCCAGTACTTC
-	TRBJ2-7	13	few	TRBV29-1	CSATTEVRSKVYF	TGCAGCGCAACCACCGAAGTCCGTTCAAAAGTGTACTTC
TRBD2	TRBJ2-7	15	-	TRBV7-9	CASSLTNSGGAEQYF	TGTGCCAGCAGCTTAACCAATAGCGGGGGAGCTGAGCAGTACTTC
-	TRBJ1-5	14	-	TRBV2	CASSGGGTIQPQHF	TGTGCCAGCAGTGGCGGGGGAACCATTCAGCCCCAGCATTTT
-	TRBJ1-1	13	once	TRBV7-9	CASRLVGNTEAFF	TGTGCCAGCAGGCTAGTAGGTAACACTGAAGCTTTCTTT
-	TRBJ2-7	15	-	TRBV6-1	CASSEATGYSYEQYF	TGTGCCAGCAGTGAAGCGACTGGATACTCCTACGAGCAGTACTTC
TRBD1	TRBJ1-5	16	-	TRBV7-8	CASSSHPGTVVAPQHF	TGTGCCAGCAGCTCCCACCCCGGGACAGTCGTCGCGCCCCAGCATTTT
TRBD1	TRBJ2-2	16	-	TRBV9	CASSAPGQGGTGELFF	TGTGCCAGCAGCGCCCCGGGACAGGGGGGCACCGGGGAGCTGTTTTTT
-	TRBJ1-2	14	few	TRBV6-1	CASSGPTEYYGYTF	TGTGCCAGCAGTGGACCTACAGAATACTATGGCTACACCTTC
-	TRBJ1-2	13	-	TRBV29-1	CSAARDLNYGYTF	TGCAGCGCCGCCCGGGATCTGAACTATGGCTACACCTTC
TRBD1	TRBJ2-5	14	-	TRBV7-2	CASSRGQGIETQYF	TGTGCCAGCAGCCGAGGACAGGGGATTGAGACCCAGTACTTC
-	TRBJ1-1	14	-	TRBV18	CASSQQEMNTEAFF	TGTGCCAGCTCGCAACAGGAAATGAACACTGAAGCTTTCTTT
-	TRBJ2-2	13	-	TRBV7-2	CASSLKEAGELFF	TGTGCCAGCAGCTTAAAGGAGGCCGGGGAGCTGTTTTTT
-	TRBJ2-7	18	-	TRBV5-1	CASSLVFVGWGASYEQYF	TGCGCCAGCAGCTTGGTTTTTGTTGGGTGGGGAGCATCCTACGAGCAGTACTTC
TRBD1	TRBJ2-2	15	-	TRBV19	CASVYTGGNTGELFF	TGTGCCAGTGTTTATACAGGGGGCAACACCGGGGAGCTGTTTTTT
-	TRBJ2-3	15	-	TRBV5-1	CASSSGLFNPYTQYF	TGCGCCAGCAGCTCAGGCCTATTCAACCCTTATACGCAGTATTTT
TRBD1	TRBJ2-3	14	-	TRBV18	CASSPTGGTDTQYF	TGTGCCAGCTCACCAACAGGGGGCACAGATACGCAGTATTTT
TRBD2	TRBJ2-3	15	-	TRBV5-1	CASSLAGGSTDTQYF	TGCGCCAGCAGCTTGGCGGGGGGGAGCACAGATACGCAGTATTTT
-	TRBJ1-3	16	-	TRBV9	CASSAPGPNSGNTIYF	TGTGCCAGCAGCGCCCCGGGACCGAACTCTGGAAACACCATATATTTT
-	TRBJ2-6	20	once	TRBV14	CASSQGQFGGQPSGANVLTF	TGTGCCAGCAGCCAAGGCCAATTTGGTGGACAACCCTCTGGGGCCAACGTCCTGACTTTC
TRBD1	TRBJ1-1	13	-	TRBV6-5	CASTTTGGTEAFF	TGTGCCAGCACCACGACAGGGGGCACTGAAGCTTTCTTT
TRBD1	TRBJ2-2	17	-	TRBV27	CASSLSSGQVLTGELFF	TGTGCCAGCAGTTTATCCTCCGGACAGGTCTTGACCGGGGAGCTGTTTTTT
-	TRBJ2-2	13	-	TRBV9	CASSVRSTGELFF	TGTGCCAGCAGCGTTCGTAGCACCGGGGAGCTGTTTTTT
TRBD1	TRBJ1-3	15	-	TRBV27	CASSLKGASGNTIYF	TGTGCCAGCAGTTTAAAGGGGGCCTCTGGAAACACCATATATTTT
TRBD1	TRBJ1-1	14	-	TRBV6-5	CASSRQGLNTEAFF	TGTGCCAGCAGTCGACAGGGGTTGAACACTGAAGCTTTCTTT
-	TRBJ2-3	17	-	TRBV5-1	CASSWRTGTAGTDTQYF	TGCGCCAGCAGCTGGCGGACGGGGACTGCGGGCACAGATACGCAGTATTTT
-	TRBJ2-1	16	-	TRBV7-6	CASSPQGIGYVNEQFF	TGTGCCAGCAGCCCACAGGGAATAGGGTACGTGAATGAGCAGTTCTTC
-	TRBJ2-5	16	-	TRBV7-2	CASSLVLKGRRETQYF	TGTGCCAGCAGCTTAGTCTTAAAGGGCAGGAGGGAGACCCAGTACTTC
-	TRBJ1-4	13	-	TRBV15	CATSRDSDEKLFF	TGTGCCACCAGCAGAGACAGCGATGAAAAACTGTTTTTT
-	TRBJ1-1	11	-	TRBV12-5	CASGLNGEAFF	TGTGCTAGTGGTTTGAACGGTGAAGCTTTCTTT
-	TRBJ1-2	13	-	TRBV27	CASSSQGFWGYTF	TGTGCCAGCAGTTCGCAGGGTTTTTGGGGCTACACCTTC
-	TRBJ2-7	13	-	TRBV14	CASSQVSGLWLNF	TGTGCCAGCAGCCAAGTGTCGGGACTGTGGTTGAACTTC
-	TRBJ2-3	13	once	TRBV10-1	CASSPFLADTQYF	TGCGCCAGCAGTCCATTTCTCGCAGATACGCAGTATTTT
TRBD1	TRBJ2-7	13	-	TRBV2	CASRLTGTYEQYF	TGTGCCAGCAGATTGACAGGGACCTACGAGCAGTACTTC
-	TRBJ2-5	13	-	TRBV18	CASTPGIGETQYF	TGTGCCAGCACCCCAGGGATTGGGGAGACCCAGTACTTC
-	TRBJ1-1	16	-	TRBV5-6	CASSFRGRRSLAEAFF	TGTGCCAGCAGCTTCCGGGGACGTAGGAGCCTAGCTGAAGCTTTCTTT
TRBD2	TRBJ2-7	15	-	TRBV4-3	CASSRVAGGSYEQYF	TGCGCCAGCAGCCGGGTAGCGGGGGGTTCCTACGAGCAGTACTTC
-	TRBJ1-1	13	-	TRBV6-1	CASSWGQNTEAFF	TGTGCCAGCAGCTGGGGCCAGAACACTGAAGCTTTCTTT
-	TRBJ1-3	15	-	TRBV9	CASSVNGVSGNTIYF	TGTGCCAGCAGCGTTAACGGGGTATCTGGAAACACCATATATTTT
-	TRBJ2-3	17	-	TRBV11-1	CASSLMDRASRPDTQYF	TGTGCCAGCAGCTTAATGGATCGGGCTAGCAGGCCAGATACGCAGTATTTT
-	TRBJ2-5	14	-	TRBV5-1	CASSLQGPQEAQYF	TGCGCCAGCAGCCTACAGGGTCCACAAGAGGCCCAGTACTTC
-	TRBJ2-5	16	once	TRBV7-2	CASSLVRGWVQETQYF	TGTGCCAGCAGCTTAGTTAGGGGCTGGGTCCAAGAGACCCAGTACTTC
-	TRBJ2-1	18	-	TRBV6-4	CASSVSHLDPSSYNEQFF	TGTGCCAGCAGTGTTAGCCATCTGGACCCGAGCTCCTACAATGAGCAGTTCTTC
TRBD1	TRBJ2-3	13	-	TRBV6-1	CASSETGEDTQYF	TGTGCCAGCAGTGAGACAGGGGAAGATACGCAGTATTTT
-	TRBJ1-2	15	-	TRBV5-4	CASSLRGAQGYGYTF	TGTGCCAGCAGCTTGCGGGGGGCGCAAGGCTATGGCTACACCTTC
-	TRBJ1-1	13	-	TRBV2	CASSEGTRTEAFF	TGTGCCAGCAGTGAAGGGACCAGGACTGAAGCTTTCTTT
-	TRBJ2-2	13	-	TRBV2	CASSDREFGELFF	TGTGCCAGCAGTGATCGGGAGTTCGGGGAGCTGTTTTTT
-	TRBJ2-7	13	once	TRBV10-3	CAIRSSGRGEQYF	TGTGCCATCAGGTCCTCGGGTCGAGGGGAGCAGTACTTC